The next 31 T cell receptor beta chains were all read from a single sample in a study of T cell repertoires in cytomegalovirus infection (dated by TCRdb to the late 2010s). The sequencer was an Illumina HiSeq 1500. Using fastp trimming at Q25 and MiXCR clonotype assembly, TCRdb reanalyzed the public sequencing data and kept in-frame beta chains. Rows are combined by CDR3 protein, so each entry shows the most common genes and DNA. The sample has hundreds of thousands of distinct CDR3 sequences on record, less than 40% of them singletons. 2.8% of the sample rests with the top ten. Sequencing was done on a sample of PBMCs. These receptor sequences come from a human donor in good health (CMV status not recorded). Some clones in this sample may be carry-over from other donors' samples.

The V gene is TRBV6-2 or TRBV6-3, the J gene TRBJ1-5, with unresolved D. CDR3 length: 13 residues. Germline CDR1 MNHEY, CDR2 SVGEGT. V lost 7 bases to trimming and J lost 5 bases, with 12 bases between them. In DNA, the CDR3 is TGTGCCAGCAACAAACAGCCGTATCAGCCCCAGCATTTT. Translating it yields CASNKQPYQPQHF.

The genes are TRBV27 and TRBJ2-6; 8 bases are a match to TRBD1. The CDR3 contains 18 residues. Per germline, CDR1 MNHEY and CDR2 SMNVEV (reference sequence). Losses at the gene ends were 5 bases for V and 1 base for J; bases not matched to a gene: 10. CDR3 nucleotide sequence: TGTGCCAGCAGTCGGACAGGGAGTCCCACTTCTGGGGCCAACGTCCTGACTTTC. Its translation: CASSRTGSPTSGANVLTF.

The chain is built from TRBV19 and TRBJ2-7; 7 bases are a match to TRBD2. Germline CDR1 LNHDA, CDR2 SQIVND (reference sequence). J was trimmed by 3 bases and V by 1 base; bases with no gene match: 6. This CDR3 is 15 amino acids long. This CDR3 reads CASSIASSGNYEQYF. The CDR3 bases are TGTGCCAGTAGTATAGCGTCTAGCGGAAACTACGAGCAGTACTTC.

The V gene is TRBV28, the J gene TRBJ1-5; 7 nucleotides match TRBD1. The germline CDR1 and CDR2 sequences are MDHEN and SYDVKM. The CDR3 is 14 amino acids. Unmatched junction bases numbered 5, after V lost 3 bases and J lost 6 bases. CDR3 nucleotide sequence: TGTGCCAGCAGTTTGACAGGGTCGGTTCAGCCCCAGCATTTT. Its translation: CASSLTGSVQPQHF.

This clonotype was recorded many times. The chain is built from TRBV7-9 and TRBJ1-1; D is uncertain. CDR3 length equals 14 residues. The germline gives CDR1 SEHNR, CDR2 FQNEAQ (reference sequence). V gave up 5 bases and J gave up 5 bases, with 15 bases separating them. CDR3 nucleotide sequence: TGTGCCAGCAGCCCCCAAGTATGGGTAACTGAAGCTTTCTTT. Translation: CASSPQVWVTEAFF.

This clonotype was detected only a few times. The chain recombines TRBV5-1 with TRBJ2-7; TRBD2 matches at 13 bases. V dropped 4 bases and J dropped 0; count of bases not matched to a gene: 7. The germline gives CDR1 SGHRS, CDR2 YFSETQ. The CDR3 runs to 17 residues. CDR3 residues: CASSPGLAGRFSYEQYF. The CDR3 DNA reads as TGCGCCAGCAGCCCGGGACTAGCGGGACGGTTCTCCTACGAGCAGTACTTC.

This clonotype showed up many times. The rearrangement uses TRBV7-8 and TRBJ1-1; D gene uncertain. CDR1 and CDR2 from the germline V gene are SGHVS and FQNEAQ. The CDR3 sequence is 15 residues long. V lost 5 bases, J lost 5 bases, and 18 bases lay in between. The DNA for the CDR3 is TGTGCCAGCAGCATCCTTGAGGCAGTCCGAACTGAAGCTTTCTTT. Protein sequence: CASSILEAVRTEAFF. Filled out from reference TRBV7-8 and TRBJ1-1, the complete variable domain reads GAGVSQSPRYKVAKRGQDVALRCDPISGHVSLFWYQQALGQGPEFLTYFQNEAQLDKSGLPSDRFFAERPEGSVSTLKIQRTQQEDSAVYLCASSILEAVRTEAFFGQGTRLTVV.

As regards this clonotype: One end of the junction is discordant with germline, which a read error may explain. The rearrangement uses TRBV28 and TRBJ2-1, with D unclear. The CDR3 covers 16 residues. The germline V gene has CDR1 MDHEN and CDR2 SYDVKM. CDR3 sequence (DNA): TGTGCCAGCAGTTTATTTTTCACGGAAATATACAATGAGCAGTTATTC. Translation gives CASSLFFTEIYNEQLF.

This clonotype was seen more than once but under ten times. This sequence joins TRBV11-1 and TRBJ2-6; D gene uncertain. The germline V and J ends were trimmed by 7 bases and 0 bases, with 10 bases remaining between them. In germline, CDR1 is SGHAT, CDR2 FQDESV (reference sequence). There are 15 residues in the CDR3. The CDR3: CASNKELSGANVLTF. The CDR3 bases are TGTGCCAGCAACAAGGAGCTCTCTGGGGCCAACGTCCTGACTTTC. The full variable domain, in which reference TRBV11-1 and TRBJ2-6 provide the parts outside the CDR3, is EAEVAQSPRYKITEKSQAVAFWCDPISGHATLYWYRQILGQGPELLVQFQDESVVDDSQLPKDRFSAERLKGVDSTLKIQPAELGDSAMYLCASNKELSGANVLTFGAGSRLTVL.

The V call is TRBV6-1, the J call TRBJ1-5, with a possible D match to TRBD1 (5 bases). CDR1 and CDR2 (germline): MNHNS, SASEGT. CDR3 length: 15 amino acids. V shed 6 bases and J shed 2 bases, with 14 bases lying between them. The CDR3 region is CASSGTVEGNQPQHF. As DNA, the CDR3 is TGTGCCAGCAGCGGGACGGTTGAGGGCAATCAGCCCCAGCATTTT.

This clonotype appeared a few times. This rearrangement joins TRBV24-1 to TRBJ2-1, with D uncertain. V lost 4 bases, J lost 6 bases, and 18 bases lay in between. The CDR3 sequence is 16 residues long. The germline V gene has CDR1 KGHDR and CDR2 SFDVKD. Written as DNA, the CDR3 is TGTGCCACCAGTGACCCCAGCCCCCGGGTTGGCAATGAGCAGTTCTTC. Translating gives CATSDPSPRVGNEQFF.

This clonotype occurred once. This clone may be a read error of a much larger clone one base away. The CDR3 reads CSSSPVGQFQETQYF. CDR3 in DNA: TGCTCCAGCAGCCCAGTGGGACAGTTCCAAGAGACCCAGTACTTC. The chain has TRBV4-1 and TRBJ2-5, with TRBD1 matching 7 bases. CDR1 is MGHRA, CDR2 YSYEKL, per germline. The CDR3 loop spans 15 amino acids.

The chain recombines TRBV6-5 with TRBJ2-7; 9 bases are shared with TRBD2. The CDR3 runs 15 residues. Germline V gene sequence: CDR1 MNHEY, CDR2 SVGAGI. V lost 4 bases, J lost 2 bases, and 6 bases stayed unmatched. CDR3 loop: CASSSHSGGPYEQYF. CDR3 in DNA: TGTGCCAGCAGTTCCCATAGCGGGGGTCCCTACGAGCAGTACTTC.

This clonotype was seen repeatedly, ten times or more. The chain links TRBV7-3 to TRBJ2-2; no reliable D call. The CDR3 covers 12 residues. CDR1 SGHTA and CDR2 FQGTGA come from the germline V gene. The V and J ends lost 6 bases and 5 bases respectively, with 7 bases between them. Written as DNA, the CDR3 is TGTGCCAGCAGAACATTAACCGGGGAGCTGTTTTTT. Amino acids: CASRTLTGELFF.

The chain employs TRBV12-3 or TRBV12-4 and TRBJ1-2; tentatively, D is TRBD1 (5 bases). V was trimmed by 8 bases and J by 5 bases, leaving 21 bases between them. The CDR3 contains 15 residues. The CDR3 region has the DNA TGTGCCAGCGGCCGCGAGCTAGGGGATGCGTATGGCTACACCTTC. As protein: CASGRELGDAYGYTF.

The chain has TRBV28 and TRBJ1-4, with D tentatively TRBD1 (5 bases). CDR1 and CDR2 from the germline V gene are MDHEN and SYDVKM. CDR3 length: 13 amino acids. V lost 3 bases to trimming and J lost 11 bases, with 13 bases between them. Here the CDR3 reads CASSFQGVRKLFF. CDR3 nucleotide sequence: TGTGCCAGCAGTTTTCAGGGTGTCCGGAAACTGTTTTTT.

This clonotype has more than one count but fewer than ten. The gene calls are TRBV20-1 and TRBJ2-1, with TRBD1 matching 7 bases. CDR3 length: 11 residues. Per the germline V gene, CDR1 is DFQATT and CDR2 is SNEGSKA (reference sequence). V lost 4 bases, J lost 7 bases, and 1 base stayed unmatched. The CDR3 region is CSAMTGNEQFF. The DNA for the CDR3 is TGCAGTGCTATGACAGGGAATGAGCAGTTCTTC.

In its sample, this clonotype was seen once. The chain couples TRBV7-8 to TRBJ2-5, with D maybe TRBD1 (6 bases). The CDR3 totals 18 residues. Germline values: CDR1 SGHVS, CDR2 FQNEAQ. Between the trimmed V and J ends, which lost 5 bases and 2 bases, there was a span of 24 bases. CDR3 nucleotide sequence: TGTGCCAGCAGCCCGCCCGGACAGTGGGTTTCGTGGCAAGAGACCCAGTACTTC. Translated: CASSPPGQWVSWQETQYF. Looking up the rest from reference TRBV7-8 and TRBJ2-5 gives the full variable domain: GAGVSQSPRYKVAKRGQDVALRCDPISGHVSLFWYQQALGQGPEFLTYFQNEAQLDKSGLPSDRFFAERPEGSVSTLKIQRTQQEDSAVYLCASSPPGQWVSWQETQYFGPGTRLLVL.

The rearrangement links TRBV6-5 to TRBJ2-1; 11 nucleotides align to TRBD1. The CDR3 runs 16 residues. The J segment lost 3 bases and the V segment lost 4 bases, leaving 5 bases of the junction unmatched. Germline CDR1 MNHEY, CDR2 SVGAGI. As DNA, the CDR3 is TGTGCCAGCAGTTCATCCGGGACAGGGGGCTACAATGAGCAGTTCTTC. The encoded protein is CASSSSGTGGYNEQFF.

The V call is TRBV4-1, the J call TRBJ2-1; D is ambiguous. There are 13 residues in the CDR3. V was pared by 1 base and J by 4 bases, with 5 bases between. CDR1 MGHRA and CDR2 YSYEKL come from the germline V gene. DNA of the CDR3: TGCGCCAGCAGCCAAGCAGTGTACAATGAGCAGTTCTTC. Protein: CASSQAVYNEQFF.

DNA for the CDR3: TGTGCCAGCAGTTTACAGGCAGGTCAGACTCTTAGCAATCAGCCCCAGCATTTT. It translates to CASSLQAGQTLSNQPQHF. This chain joins TRBV28 and TRBJ1-5; D gene uncertain. Germline V lookup: CDR1 MDHEN, CDR2 SYDVKM. V was cut by 2 bases and J by 0 bases, with 17 bases left in between. The CDR3 sequence is 18 residues long.

The V gene is TRBV27, the J gene TRBJ2-5; D is ambiguous. The CDR3 sequence is 15 residues long. CDR1 is MNHEY and CDR2 is SMNVEV in the germline V gene (reference sequence). V lost 4 bases and J 2 bases, leaving 14 bases between the germline ends. The CDR3 spells CASSSSRWGQETQYF. The CDR3 region has the DNA TGTGCCAGCAGTTCCTCAAGGTGGGGACAAGAGACCCAGTACTTC.

This clonotype has only a few counts. The chain employs TRBV10-3 and TRBJ1-1; D ambiguous. Trimming took 0 bases from V and 1 from J, leaving 9 bases between them. The CDR3 loop spans 15 amino acids. The germline gives CDR1 ENHRY, CDR2 SYGVKD. CDR3: CAISESNVGNTEAFF. In nucleotides, the CDR3 is TGTGCCATCAGTGAGTCGAATGTGGGGAACACTGAAGCTTTCTTT.

This clonotype has a count of ten or more. The V call is TRBV7-2, the J call TRBJ1-5, with 7 bases that match TRBD1. Germline V lookup: CDR1 SGHTA, CDR2 FQGNSA. This CDR3 has 14 amino acids. J was trimmed by 5 bases and V by 2 bases; bases with no gene match: 3. CDR3 nucleotides: TGTGCCAGCAGCTTAAGACAGGGTGATCAGCCCCAGCATTTT. Amino acids: CASSLRQGDQPQHF.

In this sample, this clonotype turned up once. A junction end diverges from the germline sequence, so it may reflect a read error. The V and J genes are TRBV5-4 and TRBJ2-1; 10 bases fit TRBD2. This CDR3 is built from 16 residues. The germline V gene encodes CDR1 SGHNT and CDR2 YYREEE (reference sequence). In DNA form, the CDR3 reads TGTGCCAGCAGCCAACCTACTAGCGGGAAGTATGATGATCAGTTCTTC. This gives the protein CASSQPTSGKYDDQFF. Filled out from reference TRBV5-4 and TRBJ2-1, the complete variable domain reads ETGVTQSPTHLIKTRGQQVTLRCSSQSGHNTVSWYQQALGQGPQFIFQYYREEENGRGNFPPRFSGLQFPNYSSELNVNALELDDSALYLCASSQPTSGKYDDQFFGPGTRLTVL.

At least ten counts were recorded for this clonotype. The gene calls are TRBV7-2 and TRBJ2-3; D may match TRBD1 or TRBD2 (5 bases each). The germline V gene encodes CDR1 SGHTA and CDR2 FQGNSA. V was trimmed by 0 bases and J by 4 bases, leaving 5 bases between them. This CDR3 has 13 residues. The CDR3 here is CASSLAGADTQYF. The CDR3 DNA reads as TGTGCCAGCAGCTTAGCGGGGGCAGATACGCAGTATTTT.

The table lists this clonotype with a few counts. The rearrangement links TRBV29-1 to TRBJ2-3, with D possibly matching TRBD2 (6 bases). The V end was cut by 3 bases, the J end by 1 base, with 17 bases between. This CDR3 has 16 residues. Germline CDR1 and CDR2: SQVTM and ANQGSEA. The CDR3 region has the DNA TGCAGCGTTGATATTCGGAAGGGAGGCGGCACAGATACGCAGTATTTT. Amino acids: CSVDIRKGGGTDTQYF.

This sequence joins TRBV5-1 and TRBJ2-5, with 9 bases fitting TRBD2. Germline CDR1 reads SGHRS; CDR2 reads YFSETQ. The V and J ends lost 0 bases and 5 bases, in that order; junction bases with no gene match: 5. CDR3 length: 15 amino acids. The CDR3 spells CASSLAPGLAETQYF. Written as DNA, the CDR3 is TGCGCCAGCAGCTTGGCACCGGGACTAGCCGAGACCCAGTACTTC.

The chain links TRBV25-1 to TRBJ2-3; 7 nucleotides agree with TRBD2. The CDR3 is 15 amino acids. The germline gives CDR1 MGHDK, CDR2 SYGVNS. V was pared by 0 bases and J by 4 bases, with 4 bases of the junction left unmatched. The CDR3 DNA sequence: TGTGCCAGCAGTGAATATCGGGGGGAGTCAGATACGCAGTATTTT. Translated, it gives CASSEYRGESDTQYF.

The rearrangement joins TRBV27 to TRBJ2-3; the match to TRBD1 covers 9 bases. Germline CDR1 is MNHEY and CDR2 is SMNVEV (reference sequence). This CDR3 region has 16 residues. Trimming removed 0 bases from V and 5 bases from J; junction bases left unmatched: 6. CDR3 sequence reads: CASSLSTTGGRDTQYF. Here the CDR3 DNA reads TGTGCCAGCAGTTTATCTACCACAGGGGGCAGAGATACGCAGTATTTT.

The chain recombines TRBV7-8 with TRBJ1-5; maybe TRBD1 (5 bases). Germline CDR1 and CDR2: SGHVS and FQNEAQ. The CDR3 is 15 amino acids. Trimming pared 5 bases from V and 6 bases from J, leaving 17 bases between. The CDR3 spells CASSRAGLFFQPQHF. The CDR3 DNA reads TGTGCCAGCAGCCGTGCAGGGTTATTCTTTCAGCCCCAGCATTTT.